These 24 T cell receptor beta chains were all obtained from the same sample, sequenced in a study of T-cell reconstitution after alpha-beta-depleted transplantation in children. For TCRbeta, the library was prepared with unique molecular identifiers. TCRdb itself ran the PCR reads through MiXCR, one entry per CDR3 protein. This table holds about 1,000,000 distinct CDR3 sequences, about 30% found once. Specimen: PBMCs, mostly from graft donor cells, collected 360 days after TCRalphabeta/CD19-depleted stem cell transplant. All receptors come from a boy younger than two who had a stem cell transplant for SCID, so the T cells may come from the graft donor.

This clonotype has a handful of counts. The rearrangement uses TRBV20-1 and TRBJ2-3; no reliable D call. The germline CDR1 and CDR2 sequences are DFQATT and SNEGSKA (reference sequence). Trimming cost V 4 bases and J 2 bases, with 7 bases left between them. The CDR3 is made up of 12 amino acids. CDR3 in amino acids: CSAILLTDTQYF. In nucleotides, the CDR3 is TGCAGTGCTATCCTGCTCACAGATACGCAGTATTTT.

This clonotype was seen a few times. The chain joins TRBV5-1 to TRBJ2-3; the D gene is possibly TRBD2 (5 bases). V was shortened by 5 bases and J by 2 bases, with 18 bases between the two germline ends. Looked up from germline, CDR1 is SGHRS and CDR2 is YFSETQ. The CDR3 sequence is 16 residues long. CDR3 sequence reads: CASSPVNSAVTDTQYF. In DNA form, the CDR3 reads TGCGCCAGCAGTCCCGTAAATAGCGCCGTCACAGATACGCAGTATTTT.

This chain uses TRBV6-1 with TRBJ2-3; 7 nucleotides align to TRBD2. This CDR3 has 15 amino acids. With 5 bases clipped from V and 0 bases from J, the junction kept 5 bases outside the gene matches. Germline CDR1 and CDR2: MNHNS and SASEGT. CDR3 sequence reads: CASSPTGGSTDTQYF. The CDR3, as DNA: TGTGCCAGCAGTCCCACGGGGGGTAGCACAGATACGCAGTATTTT.

This rearrangement joins TRBV3-1 to TRBJ2-7, with 10 bases identical to TRBD2. Germline trimming cut 1 base from V and 7 bases from J; bases unmatched to any gene: 4. Looked up from germline, CDR1 is LGHDT and CDR2 is YNNKEL (reference sequence). This CDR3 spans 14 amino acids. The CDR3, as DNA: TGTGCCAGCAGCCAAGTTCTAGCGGGGGCAGAGCAGTACTTC. It encodes CASSQVLAGAEQYF.

The rearrangement links TRBV7-2 to TRBJ2-5, with a tentative D call TRBD1 (6 bases). The CDR3 sequence is 14 residues long. Germline V gene sequence: CDR1 SGHTA, CDR2 FQGNSA. Trimming shortened V by 5 bases and J by 1 base, and 11 bases separated the two germline ends. CDR3 region: CASSQDRAQETQYF. Written as DNA, the CDR3 is TGTGCCAGCAGCCAGGACAGAGCCCAAGAGACCCAGTACTTC.

This clonotype has only a few counts. The rearrangement joins TRBV5-1 to TRBJ1-4; tentatively, D is TRBD1 (5 bases). CDR3 size: 15 residues. Trimming shortened V by 5 bases and J by 2 bases, and 13 bases separated the two germline ends. Germline values: CDR1 SGHRS, CDR2 YFSETQ. The CDR3, as DNA: TGCGCCAGCAGAGGTTCGGGACTGACTAATGAAAAACTGTTTTTT. It yields the protein CASRGSGLTNEKLFF.

In this sample, this clonotype turned up a few times. The chain uses TRBV29-1 and TRBJ2-7, with 10 bases aligning to TRBD2. The CDR3 is 14 amino acids. With 4 bases clipped from V and 5 bases from J, the junction kept 8 bases outside the gene matches. Germline CDR1 and CDR2: SQVTM and ANQGSEA. In nucleotides, the CDR3 is TGCAGCGTTGGGATTATAGCGGGGGGCCACGAGCAGTACTTC. Translated: CSVGIIAGGHEQYF.

The chain links TRBV11-1 to TRBJ2-2; 8 nucleotides align to TRBD2. Per germline, CDR1 SGHAT and CDR2 FQDESV (reference sequence). The CDR3 loop spans 18 amino acids. The V segment lost 2 bases and the J segment 3 bases; nucleotides outside the gene matches: 11. Here the CDR3 reads CASSLWVGAGADTGELFF. As DNA, the CDR3 is TGTGCCAGCAGCTTATGGGTTGGAGCGGGGGCAGACACCGGGGAGCTGTTTTTT. The whole variable domain, filled in from reference TRBV11-1 and TRBJ2-2, reads EAEVAQSPRYKITEKSQAVAFWCDPISGHATLYWYRQILGQGPELLVQFQDESVVDDSQLPKDRFSAERLKGVDSTLKIQPAELGDSAMYLCASSLWVGAGADTGELFFGEGSRLTVL.

The J gene is TRBJ1-1, the V gene TRBV19; D ambiguous. The CDR3 runs to 16 residues. CDR1 and CDR2 (germline): LNHDA, SQIVND (reference sequence). Trimming left V 4 bases short and J 6 bases short, with 21 bases between. CDR3 sequence reads: CASSTKSRTGKAEAFF. In DNA, the CDR3 is TGTGCCAGTAGTACGAAAAGCAGGACCGGGAAGGCTGAAGCTTTCTTT.

The sample holds a few counts of this clonotype. The V call is TRBV5-1, the J call TRBJ1-1; D gene ambiguous. CDR3 length equals 16 residues. Germline V gene sequence: CDR1 SGHRS, CDR2 YFSETQ. V was clipped by 0 bases and J by 1 base, with 13 bases between them. CDR3 nucleotide sequence: TGCGCCAGCAGCTTGGGGTGGGTAAGCGCGAACACTGAAGCTTTCTTT. Its translation: CASSLGWVSANTEAFF.

This clonotype occurred a few times. V is TRBV29-1 and J is TRBJ2-7, with D tentatively TRBD1 (6 bases). Germline-derived CDR1 and CDR2 are SQVTM and ANQGSEA. The CDR3 has 11 amino acids. V lost 6 bases and J lost 5, with 11 bases in between. CDR3 amino acids: CSVGTGNEQYF. The CDR3 DNA reads as TGCAGCGTCGGTACAGGGAACGAGCAGTACTTC.

The chain recombines TRBV25-1 with TRBJ2-5; perhaps TRBD2 as D (6 bases). Germline V gives CDR1 MGHDK, CDR2 SYGVNS. V was shortened by 8 bases and J by 5 bases, with 18 bases between the two germline ends. The CDR3 consists of 14 residues. CDR3 bases: TGTGCCAGCGCCTCCGGGACTCTCCAGGAGACCCAGTACTTC. Amino acid sequence: CASASGTLQETQYF.

There are a few counts of this clonotype. The chain employs TRBV4-1 and TRBJ2-3, with a possible D match to TRBD1 (5 bases). The germline V and J ends were trimmed by 0 bases and 2 bases, with 15 bases remaining between them. This CDR3 has 17 residues. From germline, CDR1 is MGHRA and CDR2 YSYEKL. The CDR3 is CASSQDGAGSSTDTQYF. CDR3 coding DNA: TGCGCCAGCAGCCAAGATGGGGCAGGATCTTCCACAGATACGCAGTATTTT.

The V call is TRBV12-3 or TRBV12-4, the J call TRBJ1-1; D gene ambiguous. V was shortened by 5 bases and J by 10 bases, with 17 bases between the two germline ends. The CDR3 has 13 amino acids. CDR3 residues: CASSAGWWAGAFF. In nucleotides, the CDR3 is TGTGCCAGCAGTGCTGGTTGGTGGGCGGGAGCTTTCTTT.

This clonotype was seen a few times. V and J are TRBV10-1 and TRBJ2-1; TRBD1 agrees at 7 bases. Looked up from germline, CDR1 is WNHNN and CDR2 is SYGVQD (reference sequence). The CDR3 is 13 residues long. After removal of 0 bases from V and 8 bases from J, the junction contained 1 base not matched to a gene. CDR3: CASSESTGYEQFF. The CDR3 nucleotides read TGCGCCAGCAGTGAGTCGACAGGGTATGAGCAGTTCTTC.

V gene TRBV4-3 combines with J gene TRBJ2-7; no reliable D call. The CDR3 is 14 amino acids. V lost 3 bases and J 2 bases, leaving 11 bases between the germline ends. Germline CDR1 reads LGHNA; CDR2 reads YSLEER. The CDR3 DNA is TGCGCCAGCAGCCAGGACGGACCCACCTACGAGCAGTACTTC. Translating it yields CASSQDGPTYEQYF.

This chain connects TRBV6-5 to TRBJ2-7; a possible D gene is TRBD2 (6 bases). CDR1 and CDR2 (germline): MNHEY, SVGAGI. The CDR3 has 18 residues. Trimming left V 2 bases short and J 3 bases short, with 23 bases between. The CDR3 loop is CASSYPPGRHIKGYEQYF. CDR3 sequence (DNA): TGTGCCAGCAGTTACCCCCCAGGGAGGCACATAAAAGGCTACGAGCAGTACTTC.

At least ten counts were recorded for this clonotype. The gene calls are TRBV27 and TRBJ2-7, with D unclear. The CDR3 runs to 14 residues. The germline gives CDR1 MNHEY, CDR2 SMNVEV (reference sequence). Trimming shortened V by 2 bases and J by 2 bases, and 10 bases separated the two germline ends. The CDR3 DNA reads TGTGCCAGCAGTTTAGGTGGTTTTCCCTACGAGCAGTACTTC. Translation gives CASSLGGFPYEQYF.

V gene TRBV18 combines with J gene TRBJ2-7; D possibly uses TRBD1 or TRBD2 (5 bases each). Trimming shortened V by 3 bases and J by 4 bases, and 16 bases separated the two germline ends. Germline V gene lookup returns CDR1 KGHSH and CDR2 LQKENI. The CDR3 extends over 15 amino acids. Written as DNA, the CDR3 is TGTGCCAGCTCACCGAGGGGCGCCCAGACGTACGAGCAGTACTTC. Its protein product is CASSPRGAQTYEQYF.

The chain's CDR3 is CASSTTSGEATQYF. The CDR3 DNA sequence: TGTGCCAGCAGCACCACTAGCGGCGAGGCGACCCAGTACTTC. V usage is TRBV12-3 or TRBV12-4 and J usage is TRBJ2-5; 8 bases agree with TRBD2. This CDR3 contains 14 residues. J lost 7 bases, V lost 6 bases, and 10 bases had no gene match.

The CDR3 sequence: CASSRRTTQTETQYF. The DNA for the CDR3 is TGTGCCAGCAGCCGTAGGACTACGCAAACTGAGACCCAGTACTTC. The rearrangement joins TRBV11-2 to TRBJ2-5; the D gene is possibly TRBD2 (6 bases). The CDR3 covers 15 residues. V lost 5 bases to trimming and J lost 5 bases, with 18 bases between them. The germline V gene encodes CDR1 SGHAT and CDR2 FQNNGV.

The J gene is TRBJ2-7, the V gene TRBV20-1; the match to TRBD1 covers 7 bases. The trim removed 0 bases at V and 1 base at J, leaving 6 bases unmatched. Per germline, CDR1 DFQATT and CDR2 SNEGSKA (reference sequence). This CDR3 contains 15 residues. CDR3 coding DNA: TGCAGTGCTAGAGATGGCCCGGGACAGTCCTACGAGCAGTACTTC. Translated, it gives CSARDGPGQSYEQYF.

The chain joins TRBV3-1 to TRBJ2-2; D might be TRBD1 or TRBD2, each matching 5 bases. Trimming removed 1 base at V and 0 bases at J, with 15 bases between. CDR3 length: 18 residues. CDR1 and CDR2 (germline): LGHDT, YNNKEL (reference sequence). CDR3 in amino acids: CASSQGRALTTNTGELFF. CDR3 DNA sequence: TGTGCCAGCAGCCAAGGCAGGGCCCTGACTACGAACACCGGGGAGCTGTTTTTT.

The chain employs TRBV12-3 or TRBV12-4 and TRBJ2-1; 12 bases match TRBD2. The CDR3 runs to 16 residues. V shed 6 bases and J 4 bases; nucleotides not matched to a gene: 7. CDR3 sequence (DNA): TGTGCCAGCAGCCGACCTGGACTAGCGGGGTACAATGAGCAGTTCTTC. It yields the protein CASSRPGLAGYNEQFF.